These T cell receptor beta chains were read from a single sample in a study of blood T cell repertoires in COVID-19. The assay was immunoSEQ multiplex PCR, and TCRdb's table has in-frame clones only and misses some. The sample has roughly 700,000 clones; 75% to 90% are singletons. Specimen: peripheral blood. These receptors originate from a woman younger than 35 with acute or convalescent COVID-19. The CDR3 runs from the conserved cysteine through the conserved F or W. A D gene is named only where the DNA matches it firmly. Not all rows give a size; the values are once, few, many and, for expanded clones, a class.

d_call	v_call	clone_size	j_call	cdr3_length	cdr3_aa	cdr3_nt
TRBD1	TRBV6-4	few	TRBJ1-4	14	CASSDRDRGPKLFF	TGTGCCAGCAGTGACCGGGACAGGGGACCGAAACTGTTTTTT
TRBD1	TRBV25-1	.	TRBJ1-2	14	CATLPRGYDYGYTF	TGTGCCACCCTCCCCAGGGGGTACGACTATGGCTACACCTTC
TRBD1	TRBV18	.	TRBJ2-7	17	CASSPSGTGGDSYEQYF	TGTGCCAGCTCACCTTCCGGGACAGGGGGGGATTCCTACGAGCAGTACTTC
.	TRBV6-5	.	TRBJ2-1	13	CASSYSNTNEQFF	TGTGCCAGCAGTTACTCGAATACAAATGAGCAGTTCTTC
.	TRBV14	.	TRBJ1-5	14	CASSSSEGNQPQHF	TGTGCCAGCAGTTCATCCGAGGGCAATCAGCCCCAGCATTTT
.	TRBV14	.	TRBJ1-2	13	CASSQVGRYGYTF	TGTGCCAGCAGCCAAGTGGGGCGCTATGGCTACACCTTC
.	TRBV2	.	TRBJ1-2	14	CASSEQDKLYGYTF	TGTGCCAGCAGTGAACAGGACAAGCTATATGGCTACACCTTC
.	TRBV29-1	once	TRBJ1-5	13	CSTRDNSNQPQHF	TGCAGCACCCGGGATAATAGCAATCAGCCCCAGCATTTT
.	TRBV11-2	.	TRBJ2-2	17	CASSNSRGIPNTGELFF	TGTGCCAGCAGCAATTCCAGGGGTATCCCGAACACCGGGGAGCTGTTTTTT
.	TRBV3-1/TRBV3-2	.	TRBJ1-6	14	CASSLQGKGSPLHF	TGTGCCAGCAGCCTTCAGGGTAAGGGCTCACCCCTCCACTTT
TRBD1	TRBV19	.	TRBJ1-5	14	CASRDRGGNQPQHF	TGTGCCAGTAGGGACAGGGGCGGCAATCAGCCCCAGCATTTT
TRBD1	TRBV4-1	many	TRBJ2-7	16	CASSPGQGLSSYEQYF	TGCGCCAGCAGCCCTGGACAGGGATTAAGCTCCTACGAGCAGTACTTC
.	TRBV4-3	.	TRBJ1-5	14	CASSQTYRDQPQHF	TGCGCCAGCAGCCAAACTTATAGAGATCAGCCCCAGCATTTT
.	TRBV7-2	once	TRBJ1-1	13	CASSWGFGTEAFF	TGTGCCAGCAGCTGGGGCTTTGGCACTGAAGCTTTCTTT
.	TRBV19	.	TRBJ2-7	15	CASSSRWQVDREQYF	TGTGCCAGTAGTAGTCGGTGGCAGGTCGATAGGGAGCAGTACTTC
.	TRBV7-6	.	TRBJ1-3	15	CASSLAPRAGNTIYF	TGTGCCAGCAGCTTAGCGCCGCGAGCTGGAAACACCATATATTTT
TRBD2	TRBV19	.	TRBJ2-7	15	CASSTGLAATYEQYF	TGTGCCAGTAGTACCGGACTAGCGGCAACCTACGAGCAGTACTTC
.	TRBV6-6	.	TRBJ1-5	15	CASSREEVGYQPQHF	TGTGCCAGCAGTCGAGAGGAGGTGGGTTATCAGCCCCAGCATTTT
.	TRBV29-1	.	TRBJ1-2	13	CSVPPDDTPGYTF	TGCAGCGTTCCCCCCGATGACACGCCTGGCTACACCTTC
TRBD1	TRBV19	once	TRBJ1-5	13	CASSQGEHQPQHF	TGTGCCAGTTCACAGGGGGAGCATCAGCCCCAGCATTTT
TRBD1	TRBV9	.	TRBJ1-2	14	CASSGKGAIYGYTF	TGTGCCAGCAGCGGGAAGGGGGCGATCTATGGCTACACCTTC
TRBD2	TRBV10-3	.	TRBJ2-5	13	CAIRLAGEETQYF	TGTGCCATCAGGCTAGCGGGGGAAGAGACCCAGTACTTC
TRBD1	TRBV7-8	.	TRBJ1-2	15	CASSLVDRSYYGYTF	TGTGCCAGCAGCTTAGTGGACAGGTCTTACTATGGCTACACCTTC
TRBD1	TRBV2	.	TRBJ1-5	15	CASTGTGGVWQPQHF	TGTGCCAGCACCGGGACAGGTGGGGTTTGGCAGCCCCAGCATTTT
TRBD1	TRBV24-1	.	TRBJ1-1	13	CATSDRGFTEAFF	TGTGCCACCAGTGACAGGGGGTTCACTGAAGCTTTCTTT
.	TRBV6-2/TRBV6-3	.	TRBJ1-2	14	CASSSPGVYYGYTF	TGTGCCAGCAGTTCCCCAGGGGTTTATTATGGCTACACCTTC
TRBD1	TRBV12-3/TRBV12-4	.	TRBJ1-5	12	CASRQGSQPQHF	TGTGCCAGCAGACAGGGGAGTCAGCCCCAGCATTTT
.	TRBV29-1	.	TRBJ1-5	14	CSVKPPGEGQPQHF	TGCAGCGTTAAACCCCCTGGGGAGGGGCAGCCCCAGCATTTT
.	TRBV7-2	.	TRBJ2-1	15	CASSLVVNSYNEQFF	TGTGCCAGCAGCTTAGTTGTAAACTCCTACAATGAGCAGTTCTTC
TRBD1	TRBV9	.	TRBJ1-1	16	CASSVQGGGANTEAFF	TGTGCCAGCAGCGTACAGGGGGGTGGGGCGAACACTGAAGCTTTCTTT
TRBD2	TRBV7-9	.	TRBJ2-3	16	CASSPPGLAGTDTQYF	TGTGCCAGCAGCCCCCCCGGACTAGCGGGGACAGATACGCAGTATTTT
.	TRBV3-1/TRBV3-2	.	TRBJ1-1	17	CASSPPGAGQGITEAFF	TGTGCCAGCAGCCCGCCCGGGGCGGGTCAGGGGATCACTGAAGCTTTCTTT
TRBD1	TRBV27	.	TRBJ1-2	14	CASSLQRTGVGYTF	TGTGCCAGCAGTTTACAAAGGACAGGGGTCGGCTACACCTTC
.	TRBV30	.	TRBJ1-1	12	CAWSVQGTEAFF	TGTGCCTGGAGTGTCCAGGGAACTGAAGCTTTCTTT
TRBD1	TRBV25-1	.	TRBJ1-1	13	CASSEPDRWEAFF	TGTGCCAGCAGTGAACCGGACAGGTGGGAAGCTTTCTTT
.	TRBV5-5	.	TRBJ2-6	16	CASSTYRESGANVLTF	TGTGCCAGCAGCACCTACAGGGAGTCTGGGGCCAACGTCCTGACTTTC
TRBD1	TRBV28	.	TRBJ1-6	14	CASSRDREVSPLHF	TGTGCCAGCAGTCGGGACAGGGAGGTTTCACCCCTCCACTTT
.	TRBV30	.	TRBJ1-2	12	CAWYVPNYGYTF	TGTGCCTGGTATGTCCCTAACTATGGCTACACCTTC
.	TRBV30	.	TRBJ1-2	15	CAWSVQIVINYGYTF	TGTGCCTGGAGTGTACAAATCGTGATCAACTATGGCTACACCTTC
.	TRBV9	.	TRBJ1-2	13	CASSSTAPYGYTF	TGTGCCAGCAGCTCGACAGCGCCCTATGGCTACACCTTC
.	TRBV30	.	TRBJ2-4	11	CAWGLGLIQYF	TGTGCCTGGGGCCTGGGCCTCATTCAGTACTTC
.	TRBV12-3/TRBV12-4	.	TRBJ2-2	11	CASRGHLELFF	TGTGCCAGCAGGGGACACCTCGAGCTGTTTTTT
.	TRBV5-4	.	TRBJ1-1	13	CASREQGNTEAFF	TGTGCCAGCAGAGAACAGGGGAACACTGAAGCTTTCTTT
.	TRBV19	.	TRBJ1-2	15	CASSTSGTPPYGYTF	TGTGCCAGTAGTACCTCCGGGACACCGCCCTATGGCTACACCTTC
TRBD1	TRBV6-4	once	TRBJ2-2	16	CASSDSRGTVTGELFF	TGTGCCAGCAGTGACTCGAGAGGGACAGTTACCGGGGAGCTGTTTTTT
TRBD1	TRBV7-8	.	TRBJ1-2	14	CASSLTGGDYGYTF	TGTGCCAGCAGCTTGACAGGGGGCGACTATGGCTACACCTTC
.	TRBV29-1	.	TRBJ2-5	12	CSVRGSVETQYF	TGCAGCGTTCGGGGGTCTGTGGAGACCCAGTACTTC
.	TRBV5-4	once	TRBJ1-1	14	CASSLRTANTEAFF	TGTGCCAGCAGCTTGAGGACAGCGAACACTGAAGCTTTCTTT
.	TRBV7-2	once	TRBJ1-5	12	CASSFRSQPQHF	TGTGCCAGCAGCTTTAGGAGTCAGCCCCAGCATTTT
.	TRBV27	.	TRBJ1-2	14	CASSLSTGNYGYTF	TGTGCCAGCAGTTTATCGACGGGGAACTATGGCTACACCTTC
.	TRBV9	.	TRBJ1-6	15	CASSVEGGANSPLHF	TGTGCCAGCAGCGTAGAGGGTGGGGCAAATTCACCCCTCCACTTT
.	TRBV5-4	.	TRBJ1-2	14	CASSSEGFLYGYTF	TGTGCCAGCAGCTCGGAGGGGTTCCTCTATGGCTACACCTTC
TRBD2	TRBV24-1	.	TRBJ2-5	15	CATSEPGRGVETQYF	TGTGCCACCAGTGAGCCCGGACGGGGGGTGGAGACCCAGTACTTC